By proportion, the clone carrying this TCR beta chain is medium-sized. Its antigen is undetermined. The data belong to a study of neurological immune-mediated disorders. The cDNA came from 5'RACE with 10-nucleotide random UMIs. TCRdb passed the 5' RACE reads through MiXCR, listing each CDR3 protein once. Of approximately 48,000 distinct CDR3 sequences listed, roughly 17% are singletons. CDR1 is SGHTA and CDR2 is FQGNSA in the germline V gene. The CDR3 contains 14 residues. V was cut by 3 bases and J by 2 bases, with 10 bases left in between. Findings of the study overall: No CDR3 amino acid sequences recurred among expanded clones across subjects, suggesting private repertoires in all groups. Patients with HTLV-1-associated myelopathy showed the most TCR clonal expansion. Those with multiple sclerosis showed the least, falling below healthy controls.

Input material: PBMCs. This clonotype was sampled from a man in his 60s in good health. The rearrangement uses TRBV7-2 and TRBJ1-2, with a possible D match to TRBD1 (5 bases). The CDR3 reads CASSFQGMNYGYTF. The DNA for the CDR3 is TGTGCCAGCAGCTTCCAGGGAATGAACTATGGCTACACCTTC.